This T cell receptor beta chain was sequenced for a study of cytomegalovirus exposure and HLA in healthy donors. Study overall: Unique TCR beta sequences numbering some 120 million came from about 179 million T cells in an earlier analysis.

PCR employed 60 Vbeta and 13 Jbeta primers. Repertoires were generated with immunoSEQ multiplex PCR, while TCRdb's copy carries only in-frame clones and drops some. The top ten hold roughly 6% of the sample, which has around 230,000 clones, around 76% seen once. Likely unrecorded immune exposures existed in these nominally healthy donors. About this clone: Antigen unknown.

Study-wide results and caveats: There were some public TCRs occurring in many donors, but most TCR sequences were rare. The authors later linked a missense DCLRE1C variant to TCR beta V- and J-gene trimming.

The V gene's germline CDR1 is SGDLS and CDR2 YYNGEE. This CDR3 has 18 amino acids. V lost 4 bases to trimming and J lost 6 bases; unmatched junction nucleotides: 15. The chain links TRBV9 to TRBJ2-7, with TRBD2 identical over 14 bases. The sequence came from a man aged 40-55 years in good health and CMV-seropositive. The source material was PBMCs. The CDR3 nucleotides read TGTGCCAGCAGCTCTGGACTAGCGGGAGGTTGGGGACGGGCCGAGCAGTACTTC. Translated, it gives CASSSGLAGGWGRAEQYF.